The clone carrying this T cell receptor beta chain came up a few times. Antigen: not known. The data originate from a study of human T cells and chemical hapten exposure. The overall study: Patients were mainly female, each with alopecia areata, totalis or universalis.

Sample time point: pre-sensitization, week 0. Treatment indicated: therapeutic diphenylcyclopropenone sensitization with weekly scalp DPC. Study-wide findings and caveats: Patch test score showed a positive correlation with PT1 expanded TCR counts.

From the RACE reads, TCRdb called clonotypes with MiXCR, one entry per CDR3 protein. The data hold approximately 370,000 distinct CDR3 sequences, with about 5.4% observed a single time. The CDR3 consists of 16 residues. CDR1 and CDR2 from the germline V gene are MNHNY and SVGAGI (reference sequence). V lost 1 base, J lost 4 bases, and 9 bases stayed unmatched. The chain uses TRBV6-6 and TRBJ1-2; 7 bases are a match to TRBD1. The specimen was whole blood, collected in connection with sensitization to the hapten diphenylcyclopropenone (DPC). The sequence derives from a woman younger than 30 with alopecia areata. Some clones in this sample may be carry-over from other donors' samples. The CDR3 protein is CASSYFKNRGLYGYTF. Here the CDR3 DNA reads TGTGCCAGCAGTTACTTTAAGAACAGGGGCCTCTATGGCTACACCTTC.